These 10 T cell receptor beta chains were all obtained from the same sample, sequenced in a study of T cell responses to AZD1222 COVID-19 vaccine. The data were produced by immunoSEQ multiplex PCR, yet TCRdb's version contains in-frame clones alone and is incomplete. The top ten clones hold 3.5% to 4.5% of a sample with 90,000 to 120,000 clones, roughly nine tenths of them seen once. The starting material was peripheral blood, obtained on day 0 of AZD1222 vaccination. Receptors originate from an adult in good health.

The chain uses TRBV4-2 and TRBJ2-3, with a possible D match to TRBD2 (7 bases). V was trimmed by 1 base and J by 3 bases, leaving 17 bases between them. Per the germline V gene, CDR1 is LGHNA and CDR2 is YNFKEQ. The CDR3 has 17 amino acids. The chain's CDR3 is CASSQGGRGASTDTQYF. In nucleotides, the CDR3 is TGTGCCAGCAGCCAAGGGGGACGGGGGGCTAGTACAGATACGCAGTATTTT.

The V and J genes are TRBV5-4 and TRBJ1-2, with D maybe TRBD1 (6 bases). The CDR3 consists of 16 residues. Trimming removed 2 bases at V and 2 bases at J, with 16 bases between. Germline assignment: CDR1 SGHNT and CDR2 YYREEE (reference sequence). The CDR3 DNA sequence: TGTGCCAGCAGCTTAGGCCTAACAGGGTCCAACTATGGCTACACCTTC. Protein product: CASSLGLTGSNYGYTF.

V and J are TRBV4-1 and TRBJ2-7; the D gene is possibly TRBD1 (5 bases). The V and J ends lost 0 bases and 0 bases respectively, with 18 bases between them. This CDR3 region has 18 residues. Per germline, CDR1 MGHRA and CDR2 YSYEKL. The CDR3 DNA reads TGCGCCAGCAGCCAAGAAAGGCACAGGCTTGGTAGCTCCTACGAGCAGTACTTC. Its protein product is CASSQERHRLGSSYEQYF.

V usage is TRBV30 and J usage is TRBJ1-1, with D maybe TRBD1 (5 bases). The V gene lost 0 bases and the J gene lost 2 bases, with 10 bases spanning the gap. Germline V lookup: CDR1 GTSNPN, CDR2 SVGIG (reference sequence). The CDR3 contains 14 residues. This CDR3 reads CAWSVRGINTEAFF. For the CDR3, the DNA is TGTGCCTGGAGTGTACGGGGCATAAACACTGAAGCTTTCTTT.

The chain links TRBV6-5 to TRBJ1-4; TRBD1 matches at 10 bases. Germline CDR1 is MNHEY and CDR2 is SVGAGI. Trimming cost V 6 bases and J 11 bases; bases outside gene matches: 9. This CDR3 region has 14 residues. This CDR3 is CASSRDRGNGKLFF. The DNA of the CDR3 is TGTGCCAGCAGCCGGGACAGGGGTAATGGGAAACTGTTTTTT.

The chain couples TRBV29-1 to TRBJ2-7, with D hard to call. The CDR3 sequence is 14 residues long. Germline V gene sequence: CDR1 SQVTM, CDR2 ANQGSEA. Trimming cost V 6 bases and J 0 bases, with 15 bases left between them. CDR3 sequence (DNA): TGCAGCGTCGCGAACGGGCGGATCTCCTACGAGCAGTACTTC. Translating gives CSVANGRISYEQYF.

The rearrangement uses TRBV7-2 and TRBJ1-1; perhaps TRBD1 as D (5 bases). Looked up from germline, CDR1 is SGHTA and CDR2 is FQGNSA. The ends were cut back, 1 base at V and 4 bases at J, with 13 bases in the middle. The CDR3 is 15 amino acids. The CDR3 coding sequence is TGTGCCAGCAGCTTAGTAGTGGGACTCCTCACTGAAGCTTTCTTT. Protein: CASSLVVGLLTEAFF.

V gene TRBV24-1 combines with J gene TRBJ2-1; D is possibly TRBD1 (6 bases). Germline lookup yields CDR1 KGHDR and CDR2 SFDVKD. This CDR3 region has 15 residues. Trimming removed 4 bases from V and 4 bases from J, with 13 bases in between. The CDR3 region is CATSDPGTPYNEQFF. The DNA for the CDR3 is TGTGCCACCAGTGACCCCGGGACACCGTACAATGAGCAGTTCTTC.

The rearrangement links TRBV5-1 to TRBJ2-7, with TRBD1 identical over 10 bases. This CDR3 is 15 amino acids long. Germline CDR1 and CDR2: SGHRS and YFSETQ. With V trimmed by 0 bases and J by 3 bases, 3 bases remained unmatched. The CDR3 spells CASSLGGTGVYEQYF. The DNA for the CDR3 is TGCGCCAGCAGCTTGGGAGGGACAGGGGTCTACGAGCAGTACTTC.

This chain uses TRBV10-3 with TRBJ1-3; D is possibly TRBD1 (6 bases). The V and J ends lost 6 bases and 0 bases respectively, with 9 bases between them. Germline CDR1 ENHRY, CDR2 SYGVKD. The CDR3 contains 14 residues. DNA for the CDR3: TGTGCCATCAGGGACAGTAGCTCTGGAAACACCATATATTTT. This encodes CAIRDSSSGNTIYF.